The 30 T cell receptor beta chains below come from one sample, sequenced in a study of blood T cell repertoires in COVID-19 (dated by TCRdb to 2018 to 2020). The library relied on the immunoSEQ multiplex PCR assay. As stored in TCRdb, this immuneACCESS dataset retains in-frame rearrangements with V and J assigned. A fraction of the clones does not appear; measured against another copy, unresolved V genes explain less than half of the discrepancy, and the remainder lacks a known reason. The sample includes nearly 60,000 clones, with 85% observed a single time. Together, the top ten hold roughly 5.1% of the sample. The specimen sequenced was peripheral blood. The receptors were gathered from a man aged 40-50 years with active COVID-19.

CDR3: CASSRALGDTQYF. In nucleotides, the CDR3 is TGTGCCAGCAGCCGAGCACTAGGAGATACGCAGTATTTT. The rearrangement links TRBV7-3 to TRBJ2-3; a possible D gene is TRBD2 (5 bases). The CDR3 consists of 13 residues. Looked up from germline, CDR1 is SGHTA and CDR2 is FQGTGA. V lost 5 bases, J lost 5 bases, and 11 bases lay in between. The full variable domain, rest sourced from reference TRBV7-3 and TRBJ2-3, is GAGVSQTPSNKVTEKGKYVELRCDPISGHTALYWYRQSLGQGPEFLIYFQGTGAADDSGLPNDRFFAVRPEGSVSTLKIQRTERGDSAVYLCASSRALGDTQYFGPGTRLTVL.

This chain connects TRBV28 to TRBJ2-7; D possibly corresponds to TRBD1 (6 bases). The V and J ends lost 3 bases and 1 base respectively, with 10 bases between them. In germline, CDR1 is MDHEN, CDR2 SYDVKM. The CDR3 runs to 14 residues. The CDR3 spells CASSFWQGSYEQYF. For the CDR3, the DNA is TGTGCCAGCAGTTTCTGGCAGGGGTCCTACGAGCAGTACTTC.

The chain couples TRBV4-1 to TRBJ2-3, with TRBD2 identical over 11 bases. V was pared by 1 base and J by 6 bases, with 6 bases of the junction left unmatched. The CDR3 totals 16 residues. Germline V lookup: CDR1 MGHRA, CDR2 YSYEKL. The CDR3 here is CASSQVVLAGVDTQYF. CDR3 nucleotide sequence: TGCGCCAGCAGCCAAGTTGTACTAGCGGGAGTGGATACGCAGTATTTT.

The chain uses TRBV9 and TRBJ2-7, with TRBD1 matching 9 bases. V shed 0 bases and J 3 bases; nucleotides not matched to a gene: 4. Germline CDR1 SGDLS, CDR2 YYNGEE. This CDR3 has 15 amino acids. The CDR3, as DNA: TGTGCCAGCAGCGTAGAATCGACAGGGGGCTACGAGCAGTACTTC. Its translation is CASSVESTGGYEQYF.

The CDR3 DNA follows: TGTGCCAGCCGCCCTCCGGGGGGATTAGAGACCCAGTACTTC. Protein: CASRPPGGLETQYF. V is TRBV28 and J is TRBJ2-5, with 7 bases fitting TRBD2. J was trimmed by 4 bases and V by 8 bases; bases with no gene match: 10. CDR3 length equals 14 residues. CDR1 and CDR2 (germline): MDHEN, SYDVKM.

The CDR3 sequence is CATSRPGQGETQYF. The CDR3 coding sequence is TGTGCCACCAGCAGGCCAGGACAGGGGGAGACCCAGTACTTC. This chain joins TRBV15 and TRBJ2-5; 9 bases match TRBD1. V shed 3 bases, J shed 5 bases, and the junction held 4 bases outside the gene matches. This CDR3 spans 14 amino acids. CDR1 and CDR2 (germline): LNHNV, YYDKDF (reference sequence). Looking up the rest from reference TRBV15 and TRBJ2-5 gives the full variable domain: DAMVIQNPRYQVTQFGKPVTLSCSQTLNHNVMYWYQQKSSQAPKLLFHYYDKDFNNEADTPDNFQSRRPNTSFCFLDIRSPGLGDTAMYLCATSRPGQGETQYFGPGTRLLVL.

The V call is TRBV5-6, the J call TRBJ1-2; D is ambiguous. Germline CDR1 and CDR2: SGHDT and YYEEEE. The CDR3 extends over 14 amino acids. V gave up 2 bases and J gave up 8 bases, with 16 bases separating them. CDR3 bases: TGTGCCAGCAGCTTCCGCGGAGGCGCCGGGGGCTACACCTTC. Translated, it gives CASSFRGGAGGYTF.

This chain uses TRBV5-6 with TRBJ2-7; D may be TRBD2 (6 bases). Trimming stripped 4 bases from V and 3 bases from J, with 17 bases between. Germline V gene lookup returns CDR1 SGHDT and CDR2 YYEEEE. The CDR3 totals 15 residues. The CDR3 loop is CASSGGRLGNYEQYF. The DNA for the CDR3 is TGTGCCAGCAGCGGGGGGAGGCTGGGGAACTACGAGCAGTACTTC.

This chain joins TRBV18 and TRBJ1-2; TRBD1 matches at 7 bases. Germline CDR1 is KGHSH and CDR2 is LQKENI. The CDR3 is 13 amino acids. With 4 bases clipped from V and 3 bases from J, the junction kept 2 bases outside the gene matches. The CDR3 loop reads CASSLGTDYGYTF. In DNA form, the CDR3 reads TGTGCCAGCTCACTCGGGACAGACTATGGCTACACCTTC.

This chain joins TRBV6-4 and TRBJ2-1; 12 nucleotides agree with TRBD2. Germline CDR1 and CDR2: MRHNA and SNTAGT. The CDR3 has 15 amino acids. The J segment lost 8 bases and the V segment lost 5 bases, leaving 7 bases of the junction unmatched. CDR3 sequence: CASSTLAGGLYEQFF. For the CDR3, the DNA is TGTGCCAGCAGTACCCTAGCGGGAGGGTTGTATGAGCAGTTCTTC.

The chain is built from TRBV28 and TRBJ2-7; no definite D call. Germline V CDR1 and CDR2: MDHEN, SYDVKM. With 5 bases removed from V and 1 base from J, the gap between germline ends came to 3 bases. The CDR3 spans 11 residues. The CDR3 nucleotides read TGTGCCAGCAGTGTATCCTACGAGCAGTACTTC. Residues: CASSVSYEQYF. Filled out from reference TRBV28 and TRBJ2-7, the complete variable domain reads DVKVTQSSRYLVKRTGEKVFLECVQDMDHENMFWYRQDPGLGLRLIYFSYDVKMKEKGDIPEGYSVSREKKERFSLILESASTNQTSMYLCASSVSYEQYFGPGTRLTVT.

V gene TRBV27 combines with J gene TRBJ2-7; possible D gene TRBD1, 6 bases. The CDR3 covers 12 residues. CDR1 and CDR2 (germline): MNHEY, SMNVEV (reference sequence). Between the trimmed V and J ends, which lost 2 bases and 5 bases, there was a span of 7 bases. The CDR3 protein is CASSLGGHEQYF. CDR3 nucleotides: TGTGCCAGCAGTTTAGGGGGCCACGAGCAGTACTTC.

The V call is TRBV11-2, the J call TRBJ2-5; a possible D gene is TRBD1 (6 bases). The V end was cut by 2 bases, the J end by 5 bases, with 18 bases between. CDR3 length equals 16 residues. The germline V gene has CDR1 SGHAT and CDR2 FQNNGV. CDR3 protein: CASSLNPTRQGETQYF. The CDR3 DNA is TGTGCCAGCAGCTTAAATCCCACACGCCAGGGGGAGACCCAGTACTTC.

The CDR3 is CASSVRWESHEQYF. CDR3 DNA: TGTGCCAGCAGCGTAAGGTGGGAGAGCCACGAGCAGTACTTC. The J gene is TRBJ2-7, the V gene TRBV9, with D perhaps matching TRBD2 (5 bases). Germline V gene lookup returns CDR1 SGDLS and CDR2 YYNGEE. Trimming cost V 1 base and J 5 bases, with 13 bases left between them. The CDR3 has 14 residues.

The J gene is TRBJ2-7, the V gene TRBV2, with D hard to call. Per germline, CDR1 SNHLY and CDR2 FYNNEI. Trimming removed 6 bases at V and 6 bases at J, with 15 bases between. The CDR3 has 13 amino acids. The CDR3 nucleotides are TGTGCCAGCAGCAGACTCCGAGGTAGCGAGCAGTACTTC. Translation gives CASSRLRGSEQYF.

The rearrangement joins TRBV9 to TRBJ2-5; 11 bases are shared with TRBD2. J gave up 3 bases and V 3 bases, and 1 base lay outside the gene matches. The V gene's germline CDR1 is SGDLS and CDR2 YYNGEE. The CDR3 length is 14 residues. This chain's CDR3 is CASSAGLAEETQYF. The CDR3 coding sequence is TGTGCCAGCAGCGCGGGACTAGCGGAAGAGACCCAGTACTTC.

J is TRBJ2-5 and V is TRBV2, with a possible D match to TRBD2 (5 bases). Trimming stripped 0 bases from V and 3 bases from J, with 5 bases between. The CDR3 spans 13 residues. The germline gives CDR1 SNHLY, CDR2 FYNNEI. CDR3 coding DNA: TGTGCCAGCAGTGAAGCGGGAGAAGAGACCCAGTACTTC. Translation: CASSEAGEETQYF.

The chain links TRBV19 to TRBJ1-2; 7 bases align to TRBD1. V shed 5 bases and J 8 bases; nucleotides not matched to a gene: 11. The CDR3 runs to 14 residues. Per germline, CDR1 LNHDA and CDR2 SQIVND (reference sequence). CDR3 protein: CASSRRGGVWGYTF. Written as DNA, the CDR3 is TGTGCCAGTAGTCGAAGAGGGGGCGTCTGGGGCTACACCTTC.

V is TRBV3-1 (or the pseudogene TRBV3-2) and J is TRBJ2-3; 15 bases line up with TRBD2. Germline lookup yields CDR1 LGHDT and CDR2 YNNKEL (reference sequence). This CDR3 contains 21 residues. Trimming at V came to 0 bases and at J to 5 bases, leaving 15 bases not matched to a gene. The CDR3 here is CASSQDPWTSGRALRGDTQYF. As DNA, the CDR3 is TGTGCCAGCAGCCAAGACCCCTGGACTAGCGGGAGGGCCCTCCGAGGAGATACGCAGTATTTT.

The chain carries TRBV28 and TRBJ2-7; 9 positions agree with TRBD2. CDR1 is MDHEN and CDR2 is SYDVKM in the germline V gene. The CDR3 has 16 amino acids. The junction had 14 bases not matched to a gene; V was cut back by 4 bases and J by 7 bases. The CDR3 is CASSYFSGRALREQYF. The CDR3 DNA follows: TGTGCCAGCAGTTATTTTAGCGGGAGAGCCTTGAGGGAGCAGTACTTC.

This rearrangement joins TRBV4-2 to TRBJ2-3; no clear D gene. Germline V lookup: CDR1 LGHNA, CDR2 YNFKEQ. This CDR3 is 16 amino acids long. Trimming took off 0 bases at V and 6 bases at J, with 16 bases between the two ends. The CDR3 here is CASSQDWSLRTDTQYF. The CDR3 bases are TGTGCCAGCAGCCAAGATTGGAGCCTGAGAACCGATACGCAGTATTTT.

The J gene is TRBJ2-3, the V gene TRBV7-3; a weak D match, TRBD2 (6 bases). The CDR3 is 14 residues long. Germline V gene sequence: CDR1 SGHTA, CDR2 FQGTGA. The V end was cut by 5 bases, the J end by 6 bases, with 15 bases between. The CDR3 nucleotides read TGTGCCAGCAGCCCCTCCGGGAGAGGGGATACGCAGTATTTT. Amino acids: CASSPSGRGDTQYF.

The chain employs TRBV20-1 and TRBJ2-5; the D is unclear. The CDR3 contains 9 residues. With 7 bases removed from V and 4 bases from J, the gap between germline ends came to 4 bases. Germline V gives CDR1 DFQATT, CDR2 SNEGSKA (reference sequence). This CDR3 reads CSGGETQYF. CDR3 sequence (DNA): TGCAGTGGAGGAGAGACCCAGTACTTC.

CDR3 loop: CASSQDPQLAGVYNEQFF. CDR3 nucleotides: TGCGCCAGCAGCCAAGATCCCCAACTAGCGGGGGTCTACAATGAGCAGTTCTTC. This chain links TRBV4-1 with TRBJ2-1, with 11 positions matching TRBD2. The germline gives CDR1 MGHRA, CDR2 YSYEKL. Trimming at V came to 0 bases and at J to 3 bases, leaving 7 bases not matched to a gene. The CDR3 length is 18 residues.

This chain links TRBV2 with TRBJ2-7, with D unclear. CDR3 length: 13 amino acids. Germline assignment: CDR1 SNHLY and CDR2 FYNNEI. V lost 5 bases, J lost 0 bases, and 8 bases lay in between. CDR3 sequence (DNA): TGTGCCAGCAGTCCCGACTCCTCCTACGAGCAGTACTTC. This translates into CASSPDSSYEQYF.

This clone was observed once. The chain recombines TRBV5-1 with TRBJ2-3, with 8 positions matching TRBD2. The CDR3 contains 16 residues. V gave up 0 bases and J gave up 3 bases; unmatched junction bases: 6. Germline assignment: CDR1 SGHRS and CDR2 YFSETQ. The CDR3 sequence is CASSLGAAGGTDTQYF. As DNA, the CDR3 is TGCGCCAGCAGCTTGGGGGCTGCGGGAGGAACAGATACGCAGTATTTT.

This chain uses TRBV18 with TRBJ2-7; the D gene is possibly TRBD1 (6 bases). The CDR3 runs to 16 residues. Trimming took off 3 bases at V and 1 base at J, with 16 bases between the two ends. Germline V gene sequence: CDR1 KGHSH, CDR2 LQKENI. The CDR3 DNA is TGTGCCAGCTCACCCGCGACAGGAGCCGGGTCCTACGAGCAGTACTTC. Translating gives CASSPATGAGSYEQYF.

Remarks on this clone: A read error may account for a junction end that differs from germline. The chain combines TRBV24-1 with TRBJ2-4; D is perhaps TRBD2 (6 bases). This CDR3 is 10 amino acids long. Germline CDR1 reads KGHDR; CDR2 reads SFDVKD. In DNA form, the CDR3 reads TGTGCCACCAGTGGCTTTGGGACTGACTTC. Protein sequence: CATSGFGTDF.

The chain carries TRBV5-6 and TRBJ1-1, with D possibly being TRBD1 (5 bases). The germline V gene encodes CDR1 SGHDT and CDR2 YYEEEE. The CDR3 has 15 residues. Trimming cost V 0 bases and J 0 bases, with 9 bases left between them. The CDR3 protein is CASSLGAGLNTEAFF. The CDR3 DNA reads as TGTGCCAGCAGCTTGGGGGCAGGGTTGAACACTGAAGCTTTCTTT.

The chain employs TRBV6-1 and TRBJ2-7, with 9 bases identical to TRBD2. The germline V gene encodes CDR1 MNHNS and CDR2 SASEGT. The CDR3 length is 15 residues. V was clipped by 3 bases and J by 5 bases; unmatched bases: 8. The CDR3 reads CASSEEDSSGNEQYF. CDR3 bases: TGTGCCAGCAGTGAGGAGGATTCTAGCGGGAACGAGCAGTACTTC.